These 12 T cell receptor beta chains were all obtained from the same sample, sequenced in a study of shared clonotypes between healthy human individuals. Produced via immunoSEQ multiplex PCR; TCRdb's table is partial and in-frame only. The sample has some 650,000 clones; 95% to 98% are singletons. The sample consisted of naive CD4+ T cells sorted from blood. Noted subset: CD45RA+ positively selected. All receptors come from a woman in her thirties in good health.

The genes are TRBV7-9 and TRBJ2-2, with D possibly TRBD1 on 5 matching bases. V was clipped by 1 base and J by 6 bases, with 15 bases between them. The length of the CDR3 is 16 residues. Germline lookup yields CDR1 SEHNR and CDR2 FQNEAQ (reference sequence). CDR3 amino acids: CASSLVGRSDAGELFF. CDR3 in DNA: TGTGCCAGCAGCTTAGTGGGGCGATCCGACGCCGGGGAGCTGTTTTTT.

The V call is TRBV7-3, the J call TRBJ2-2, with 13 bases identical to TRBD2. Germline trimming cut 4 bases from V and 7 bases from J; bases unmatched to any gene: 12. The CDR3 is 18 amino acids. The germline CDR1 and CDR2 sequences are SGHTA and FQGTGA. The CDR3 DNA follows: TGTGCCAGCAGCTCTCAGCGGACTAGCGGGAGTTTGAGCGGGGAGCTGTTTTTT. Translating gives CASSSQRTSGSLSGELFF. Together with reference TRBV7-3 and TRBJ2-2, the CDR3 gives the full variable domain: GAGVSQTPSNKVTEKGKYVELRCDPISGHTALYWYRQSLGQGPEFLIYFQGTGAADDSGLPNDRFFAVRPEGSVSTLKIQRTERGDSAVYLCASSSQRTSGSLSGELFFGEGSRLTVL.

The chain links TRBV5-1 to TRBJ2-1; 8 nucleotides agree with TRBD2. V lost 4 bases to trimming and J lost 4 bases; unmatched junction nucleotides: 7. CDR3 length equals 15 residues. Germline lookup yields CDR1 SGHRS and CDR2 YFSETQ. CDR3 residues: CASSIYSGTYNEQFF. CDR3 DNA: TGCGCCAGCAGCATATATAGCGGGACTTACAATGAGCAGTTCTTC.

This clone was observed once. The chain combines TRBV11-3 with TRBJ2-2; D unresolved. The germline gives CDR1 SGHNT, CDR2 YENEEA. V lost 5 bases, J lost 2 bases, and 9 bases lay in between. The CDR3 totals 14 residues. Written as DNA, the CDR3 is TGTGCCAGCAGCACCACCCAAAACACCGGGGAGCTGTTTTTT. Translated: CASSTTQNTGELFF.

The chain has TRBV6-6 and TRBJ2-3, with TRBD1 identical over 9 bases. V shed 5 bases and J 5 bases; nucleotides not matched to a gene: 8. Germline V gene sequence: CDR1 MNHNY, CDR2 SVGAGI (reference sequence). The CDR3 has 15 amino acids. CDR3 loop: CASSPIQGAKDTQYF. The CDR3 region has the DNA TGTGCCAGCAGTCCTATACAGGGGGCGAAAGATACGCAGTATTTT.

The V gene is TRBV2, the J gene TRBJ1-2; tentatively, D is TRBD1 (6 bases). The V and J ends lost 4 bases and 6 bases respectively, with 12 bases between them. The CDR3 is 13 residues long. Germline assignment: CDR1 SNHLY and CDR2 FYNNEI. The DNA for the CDR3 is TGTGCCAGCAGTGGGGGGCGACAAAATGGCTACACCTTC. This codes for CASSGGRQNGYTF.

This chain connects TRBV28 to TRBJ2-7; no reliable D call. V dropped 5 bases and J dropped 7 bases, with 21 bases sitting between them. This CDR3 is built from 15 residues. The V gene's germline CDR1 is MDHEN and CDR2 SYDVKM. The CDR3 sequence: CASSPFAPTHREQYF. The DNA of the CDR3 is TGTGCCAGCAGTCCCTTCGCACCGACTCATCGGGAGCAGTACTTC.

The CDR3 is CASSYGTEYSNQPQHF. In DNA, the CDR3 is TGTGCCAGCAGTTACGGGACAGAGTATAGCAATCAGCCCCAGCATTTT. The chain recombines TRBV6-6 with TRBJ1-5; 7 nucleotides line up with TRBD1. Trimming at V came to 2 bases and at J to 0 bases, leaving 4 bases not matched to a gene. CDR1 and CDR2 (germline): MNHNY, SVGAGI (reference sequence). The CDR3 contains 16 residues.

This sequence joins TRBV5-1 and TRBJ2-1; TRBD2 matches at 7 bases. Germline lookup yields CDR1 SGHRS and CDR2 YFSETQ. The CDR3 runs to 15 residues. V lost 0 bases to trimming and J lost 7 bases; unmatched junction nucleotides: 7. The CDR3, as DNA: TGCGCCAGCAGCTTGGTACTAGCGCTGGGTAATGAGCAGTTCTTC. As protein: CASSLVLALGNEQFF.

The chain uses TRBV2 and TRBJ2-1, with 8 bases identical to TRBD1. Germline V gives CDR1 SNHLY, CDR2 FYNNEI. The V and J ends lost 2 bases and 6 bases, in that order; junction bases with no gene match: 3. The CDR3 is 14 residues long. CDR3 amino acids: CASSEWTGPNEQFF. The CDR3 DNA is TGTGCCAGCAGTGAATGGACAGGGCCCAATGAGCAGTTCTTC.

The chain is built from TRBV19 and TRBJ2-5; 9 nucleotides align to TRBD1. Germline V gene sequence: CDR1 LNHDA, CDR2 SQIVND (reference sequence). The CDR3 sequence is 13 residues long. J gave up 2 bases and V 10 bases, and 5 bases lay outside the gene matches. The chain's CDR3 is CATATGGQETQYF. The DNA for the CDR3 is TGTGCCACCGCGACAGGGGGTCAAGAGACCCAGTACTTC.

A note on this clone: This specimen includes other DNA sequences encoding the same CDR3. The J gene is TRBJ1-5, the V gene TRBV10-3; D is uncertain. The V gene's germline CDR1 is ENHRY and CDR2 SYGVKD. Trimming cost V 0 bases and J 5 bases, with 2 bases left between them. The CDR3 totals 12 residues. This chain's CDR3 is CAISESDQPQHF. The CDR3 nucleotides are TGTGCCATCAGTGAGTCGGATCAGCCCCAGCATTTT.